This T cell receptor beta chain was sequenced for a study of blood T cell repertoires in COVID-19. Assay used: immunoSEQ multiplex PCR; TCRdb lists only in-frame clones, some missing. The data contain about 480,000 clones, around nine tenths of them singletons. This CDR3 spans 15 amino acids. V lost 0 bases, J lost 2 bases, and 13 bases lay in between. Germline lookup yields CDR1 GTSNPN and CDR2 SVGIG (reference sequence). This receptor was obtained from an older woman who had recovered from COVID-19. Sequenced: PBMCs or T cells enriched from blood (not recorded which). The rearrangement links TRBV30 to TRBJ2-5; D is possibly TRBD2 (5 bases). The CDR3 bases are TGTGCCTGGAGTGTGGTCTTAAGCGGACAAGAGACCCAGTACTTC. Residues: CAWSVVLSGQETQYF. The variable domain in full, completed from reference TRBV30 and TRBJ2-5, reads SQTIHQWPATLVQPVGSPLSLECTVEGTSNPNLYWYRQAAGRGLQLLFYSVGIGQISSEVPQNLSASRPQDRQFILSSKKLLLSDSGFYLCAWSVVLSGQETQYFGPGTRLLVL.